The entry that follows covers one T cell receptor beta chain sequence. The sample is drawn from a study of control samples from healthy donors and cancer patients. The germline V gene has CDR1 SGHNT and CDR2 YYREEE (reference sequence). The CDR3 length is 15 residues. The V gene end was trimmed by 5 bases and the J gene end by 1 base; junction bases not matched to a gene: 9. Produced via immunoSEQ multiplex PCR; TCRdb's table is partial and in-frame only. The sample holds roughly 88,000 clones, about nine tenths seen once. Specimen: blood. The rearrangement uses TRBV5-4 and TRBJ2-7; TRBD1 matches at 7 bases. This sequence was found in a woman in her twenties or thirties in good health. In nucleotides, the CDR3 is TGTGCCAGCAGGGGTGACAGGGTGAAATCCTACGAGCAGTACTTC. It specifies CASRGDRVKSYEQYF.